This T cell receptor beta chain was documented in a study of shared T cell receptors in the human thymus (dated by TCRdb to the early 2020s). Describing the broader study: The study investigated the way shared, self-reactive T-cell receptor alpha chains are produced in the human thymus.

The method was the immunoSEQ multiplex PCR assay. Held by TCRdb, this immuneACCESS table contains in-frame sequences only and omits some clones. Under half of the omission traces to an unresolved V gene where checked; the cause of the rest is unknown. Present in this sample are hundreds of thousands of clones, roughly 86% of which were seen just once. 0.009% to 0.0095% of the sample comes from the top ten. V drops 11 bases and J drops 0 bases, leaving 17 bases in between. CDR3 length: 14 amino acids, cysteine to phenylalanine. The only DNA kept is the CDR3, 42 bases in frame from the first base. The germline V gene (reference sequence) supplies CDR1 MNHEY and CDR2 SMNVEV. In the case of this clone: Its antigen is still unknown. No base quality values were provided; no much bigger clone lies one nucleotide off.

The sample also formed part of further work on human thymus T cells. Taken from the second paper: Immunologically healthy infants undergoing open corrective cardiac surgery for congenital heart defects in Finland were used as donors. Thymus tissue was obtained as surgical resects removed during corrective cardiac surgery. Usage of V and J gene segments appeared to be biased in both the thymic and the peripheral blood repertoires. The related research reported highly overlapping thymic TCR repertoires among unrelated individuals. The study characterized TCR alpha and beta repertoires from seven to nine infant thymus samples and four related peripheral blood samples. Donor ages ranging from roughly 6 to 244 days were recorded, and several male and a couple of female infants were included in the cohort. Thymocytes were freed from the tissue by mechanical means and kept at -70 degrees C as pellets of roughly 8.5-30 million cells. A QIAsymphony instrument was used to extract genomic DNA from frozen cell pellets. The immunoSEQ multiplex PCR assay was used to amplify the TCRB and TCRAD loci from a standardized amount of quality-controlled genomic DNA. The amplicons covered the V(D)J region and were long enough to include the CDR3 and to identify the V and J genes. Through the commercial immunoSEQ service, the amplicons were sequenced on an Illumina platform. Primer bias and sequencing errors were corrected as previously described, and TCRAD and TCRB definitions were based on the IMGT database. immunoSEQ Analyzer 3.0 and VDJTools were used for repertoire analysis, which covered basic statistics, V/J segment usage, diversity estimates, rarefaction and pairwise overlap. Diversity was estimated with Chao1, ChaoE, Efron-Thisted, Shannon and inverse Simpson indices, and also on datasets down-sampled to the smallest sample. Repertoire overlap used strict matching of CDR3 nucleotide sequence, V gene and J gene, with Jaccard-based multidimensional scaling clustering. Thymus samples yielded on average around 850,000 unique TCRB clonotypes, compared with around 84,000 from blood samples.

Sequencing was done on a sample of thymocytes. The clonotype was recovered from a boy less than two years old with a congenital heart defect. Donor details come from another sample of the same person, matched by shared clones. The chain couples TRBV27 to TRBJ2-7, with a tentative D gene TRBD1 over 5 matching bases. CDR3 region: CASRRLGVSYEQYF. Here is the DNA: TGTGCCTCCCGTCGATTAGGGGTCTCCTACGAGCAGTACTTC.